Detailed here is one T cell receptor beta chain. This sample stems from a study of control samples from healthy donors and cancer patients. Sequencing used immunoSEQ multiplex PCR; TCRdb keeps in-frame clones, though not all of them. Of 90,000 to 100,000 clones in the sample, around 80% were seen once. V lost 3 bases to trimming and J lost 3 bases; unmatched junction nucleotides: 8. Germline CDR1 and CDR2: GTSNPN and SVGIG (reference sequence). The CDR3 is 16 residues long. The source of this sequence is a woman under 40 in good health. Sample: blood. This rearrangement joins TRBV30 to TRBJ2-2; 9 bases fit TRBD2. The DNA for the CDR3 is TGTGCCTGGAGGGTCGCGGGGGGGCCCGACACCGGGGAGCTGTTTTTT. Its protein is CAWRVAGGPDTGELFF.